This T cell receptor (beta chain) was obtained from a study of blood T cells in healthy people across ages. In regard to this clonotype: The antigen remains unidentified.

V lost 8 bases, J lost 2 bases, and 16 bases lay in between. CDR1 and CDR2 from the germline V gene are MNHNY and SVGAGI (reference sequence). This CDR3 is built from 14 residues. Primers used in a second PCR of roughly 7 to 12 cycles were a sample-barcoded 5' primer and a J-beta primer mix. TCRdb analysed the 5' RACE reads with MiXCR anew, one entry per CDR3 protein. Of roughly 800,000 distinct CDR3 sequences detected, roughly 64% appear once; the ten largest clones hold 22%. Every donor provided roughly 10 milliliters of peripheral blood. Per sample, no less than 6 micrograms of total RNA were extracted. Study observations and caveats: Diversity figures derived from one million T cells were judged to underestimate the true value.

The V and J genes are TRBV6-6 and TRBJ2-7; D is ambiguous. Material: blood. The receptor comes from a man aged 25-40 years in good health. The CDR3 DNA reads TGTGCCAGCGCAGGAGACACAAGCACCTACGAGCAGTACTTC. Residues: CASAGDTSTYEQYF.